The clone carrying this TCR beta chain was seen repeatedly, ten times or more. Subjects aged 18 to 65 presented with newly diagnosed hyperthyroidism of less than 2 months' duration. RNA transcripts were the template for amplifying TCR beta CDR3 regions. During a first-round RT-PCR of the TCR CDR3, the HTBI primer set was used. TCRdb reanalysed the multiplex PCR reads using MiXCR and keeps one entry per CDR3 protein. The table lists about 590,000 distinct CDR3 sequences, 15% to 17% of them singletons. Trimming removed 8 bases from V and 2 bases from J, with 17 bases in between. The CDR3 loop spans 15 amino acids. Germline V CDR1 and CDR2: MDHEN, SYDVKM. This sample is part of a study of T cells in Graves' hyperthyroidism and ophthalmopathy.

The receptor was isolated from a woman aged 30 to 39 with Graves' hyperthyroidism. The chain combines TRBV28 with TRBJ2-3; perhaps TRBD1 as D (6 bases). Sequenced material: blood. The CDR3 region is CASFPPGQSTDTQYF. Written as DNA, the CDR3 is TGTGCCAGCTTCCCGCCGGGACAATCCACAGATACGCAGTATTTT.